The clone carrying this TCR beta chain appeared a single time. The sample is drawn from a study of T cell changes during pregnancy in multiple sclerosis. CDR3 length: 18 amino acids. Trimming cost V 2 bases and J 6 bases; bases outside gene matches: 15. Per germline, CDR1 WSHSY and CDR2 SAAADI. Assay: immunoSEQ multiplex PCR; the TCRdb copy retains only in-frame clones and omits some. The data hold 100,000 or so clones, with about 94% observed a single time. The chain joins TRBV10-2 to TRBJ2-1; 8 bases fit TRBD2. Sequenced here: peripheral blood, sampled before pregnancy. The receptor comes from a female donor with multiple sclerosis, enrolled in a pregnancy study. The CDR3 spells CASSELRSGTRTSNEQFF. The CDR3 DNA follows: TGCGCCAGCAGTGAGCTTCGGTCCGGGACTAGAACCTCCAATGAGCAGTTCTTC.